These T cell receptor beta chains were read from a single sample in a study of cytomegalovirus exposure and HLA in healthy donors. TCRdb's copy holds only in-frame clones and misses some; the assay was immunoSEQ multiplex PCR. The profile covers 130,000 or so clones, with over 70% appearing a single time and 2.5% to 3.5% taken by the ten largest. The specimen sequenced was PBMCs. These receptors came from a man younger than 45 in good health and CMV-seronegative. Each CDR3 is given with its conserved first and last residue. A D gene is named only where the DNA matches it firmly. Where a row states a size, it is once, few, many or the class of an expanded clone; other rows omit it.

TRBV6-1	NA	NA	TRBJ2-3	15	CASSEGGSGADTQYF	TGTGCCAGCAGTGAAGGGGGTAGCGGAGCAGATACGCAGTATTTT
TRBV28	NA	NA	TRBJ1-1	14	CASSLRGSGTEAFF	TGTGCCAGCAGTTTAAGAGGGTCGGGCACTGAAGCTTTCTTT
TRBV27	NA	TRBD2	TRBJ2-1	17	CASSLWAAGDSYNEQFF	TGTGCCAGCAGTTTATGGGCAGCGGGAGACTCCTACAATGAGCAGTTCTTC
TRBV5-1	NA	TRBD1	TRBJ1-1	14	CASTTTGDITEAFF	TGCGCCAGCACTACGACAGGGGATATCACTGAAGCTTTCTTT
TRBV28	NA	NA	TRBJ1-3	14	CASSSNEPGNTIYF	TGTGCCAGCAGTTCAAACGAGCCAGGAAACACCATATATTTT
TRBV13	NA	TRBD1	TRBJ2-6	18	CASSTRQGEVAGANVLTF	TGTGCCAGCAGCACCCGACAGGGCGAGGTGGCTGGGGCCAACGTCCTGACTTTC
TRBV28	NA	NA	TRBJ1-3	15	CASSLSTRGSNTIYF	TGTGCCAGCAGTTTATCCACCAGGGGATCAAACACCATATATTTT
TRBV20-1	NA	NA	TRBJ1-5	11	CSVGGTRAQHF	TGCAGTGTAGGGGGAACCAGGGCCCAGCATTTT
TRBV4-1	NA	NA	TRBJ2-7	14	CASSPQGGLREQYF	TGCGCCAGCAGCCCACAGGGAGGGTTGAGGGAGCAGTACTTC
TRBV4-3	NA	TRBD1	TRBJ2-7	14	CASSREQGTYEQYF	TGCGCCAGCAGCCGAGAACAGGGGACCTACGAGCAGTACTTC
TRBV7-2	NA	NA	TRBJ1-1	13	CASSLTENTEAFF	TGTGCCAGCAGCTTAACAGAGAACACTGAAGCTTTCTTT
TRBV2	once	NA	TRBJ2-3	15	CASSEESTSTDTQYF	TGTGCCAGCAGTGAGGAGTCCACTAGCACAGATACGCAGTATTTT
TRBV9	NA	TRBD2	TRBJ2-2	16	CASSVLAGGPTGELFF	TGTGCCAGCAGCGTCCTAGCGGGGGGACCTACCGGGGAGCTGTTTTTT
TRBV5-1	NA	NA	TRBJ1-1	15	CASRLRQAPNTEAFF	TGCGCCAGCAGACTAAGACAGGCGCCGAACACTGAAGCTTTCTTT
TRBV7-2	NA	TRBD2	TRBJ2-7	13	CASSPAGPYEQYF	TGTGCCAGCAGCCCAGCGGGGCCATACGAGCAGTACTTC
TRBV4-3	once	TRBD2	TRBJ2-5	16	CASSQGTSGSPETQYF	TGCGCCAGCAGCCAAGGGACTAGCGGGAGTCCCGAGACCCAGTACTTC
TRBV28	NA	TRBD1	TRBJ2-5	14	CASSLRGLQETQYF	TGTGCCAGCAGTTTAAGGGGGCTACAAGAGACCCAGTACTTC
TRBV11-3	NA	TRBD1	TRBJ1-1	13	CASSTRGDGEAFF	TGTGCCAGCAGCACCAGGGGGGACGGTGAAGCTTTCTTT
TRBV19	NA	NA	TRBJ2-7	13	CASSSVRSYEQYF	TGTGCCAGTAGTTCAGTTCGCTCCTACGAGCAGTACTTC
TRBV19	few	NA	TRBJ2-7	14	CAAGRSLNSDEQYF	TGTGCCGCAGGGCGTAGCCTCAATTCGGACGAGCAGTACTTC
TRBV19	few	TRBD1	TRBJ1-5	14	CASMGTGGFQPQHF	TGTGCCAGTATGGGGACAGGGGGCTTTCAGCCCCAGCATTTT
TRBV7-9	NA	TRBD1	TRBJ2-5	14	CASSLTGTEETQYF	TGTGCCAGCAGCTTGACCGGGACAGAAGAGACCCAGTACTTC
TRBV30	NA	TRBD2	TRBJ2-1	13	CAWSGLAHNEQFF	TGTGCCTGGAGTGGACTAGCGCACAATGAGCAGTTCTTC
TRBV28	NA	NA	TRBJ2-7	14	CASSISGWVREQYF	TGTGCCAGCAGCATAAGCGGATGGGTACGAGAGCAGTACTTC
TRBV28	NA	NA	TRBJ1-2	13	CASSLRAGYGYTF	TGTGCCAGCAGTTTAAGGGCGGGCTATGGCTACACCTTC
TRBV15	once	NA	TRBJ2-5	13	CATSIFDGETQYF	TGTGCCACCAGCATTTTCGACGGGGAGACCCAGTACTTC
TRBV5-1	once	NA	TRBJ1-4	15	CASSSTGSTNEKLFF	TGCGCCAGCAGCTCCACAGGGTCAACTAATGAAAAACTGTTTTTT
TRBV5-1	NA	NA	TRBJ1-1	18	CASSLGSGGIKRGTEAFF	TGCGCCAGCAGCTTGGGGTCCGGGGGTATCAAACGGGGCACTGAAGCTTTCTTT
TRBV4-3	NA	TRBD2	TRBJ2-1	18	CASSQVARRGTPYNEQFF	TGCGCCAGCAGCCAAGTTGCTAGGCGGGGGACCCCCTACAATGAGCAGTTCTTC
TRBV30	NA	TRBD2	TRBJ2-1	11	CACVAGIDQFF	TGTGCCTGCGTAGCGGGAATCGACCAGTTCTTC
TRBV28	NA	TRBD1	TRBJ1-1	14	CASSPPGQIASTFF	TGTGCCAGCAGTCCGCCGGGACAGATCGCAAGTACTTTCTTT
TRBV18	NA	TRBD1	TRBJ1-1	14	CASSPGGVNTEAFF	TGTGCCAGCTCCCCAGGGGGCGTGAACACTGAAGCTTTCTTT
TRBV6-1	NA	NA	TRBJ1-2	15	CASSAWASSSDGYTF	TGTGCCAGCAGTGCATGGGCATCCTCCTCCGATGGCTACACCTTC
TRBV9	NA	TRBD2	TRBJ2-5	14	CASSVGLEEETQYF	TGTGCCAGCAGCGTGGGACTAGAGGAAGAGACCCAGTACTTC
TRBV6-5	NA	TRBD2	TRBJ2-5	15	CASSYSGTRVETQYF	TGTGCCAGCAGTTACTCGGGGACTAGGGTAGAGACCCAGTACTTC
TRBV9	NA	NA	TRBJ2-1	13	CASSVAPEREQFF	TGTGCCAGCAGCGTAGCTCCGGAGCGGGAGCAGTTCTTC
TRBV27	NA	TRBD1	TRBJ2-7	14	CASSFQGVNYEQYF	TGTGCCAGCAGTTTCCAGGGGGTGAACTACGAGCAGTACTTC
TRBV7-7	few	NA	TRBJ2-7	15	CASSLAFGMLYEQYF	TGTGCTAGCAGCTTAGCATTCGGGATGTTATACGAGCAGTACTTC
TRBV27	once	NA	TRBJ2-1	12	CASGAYYNEQFF	TGTGCCAGCGGGGCGTACTACAATGAGCAGTTCTTC
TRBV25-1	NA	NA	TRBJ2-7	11	CARSEVYEQYF	TGTGCCAGAAGTGAAGTATACGAGCAGTACTTC
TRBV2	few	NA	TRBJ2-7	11	CASSTSYEQYF	TGTGCCAGCAGTACTTCTTACGAGCAGTACTTC
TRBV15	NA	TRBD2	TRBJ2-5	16	CATSRVGGMGQETQYF	TGTGCCACCAGCAGAGTGGGAGGGATGGGGCAAGAGACCCAGTACTTC
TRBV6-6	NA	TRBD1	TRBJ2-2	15	CASSSLDRSHGELFF	TGTGCCAGCAGTTCCCTGGACAGGAGCCACGGGGAGCTGTTTTTT
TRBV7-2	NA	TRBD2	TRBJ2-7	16	CASSLGSGTSGYEQYF	TGTGCCAGCAGCTTAGGGTCCGGGACTAGCGGTTACGAGCAGTACTTC
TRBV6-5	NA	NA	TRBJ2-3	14	CASSKTGTTDTQYF	TGTGCCAGCAGTAAAACAGGGACCACAGATACGCAGTATTTT
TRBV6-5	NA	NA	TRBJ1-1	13	CASSYSTYTEAFF	TGTGCCAGCAGTTACTCGACTTACACTGAAGCTTTCTTT
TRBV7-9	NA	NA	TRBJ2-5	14	CASSLGGGQETQYF	TGTGCCAGCAGCTTGGGTGGGGGGCAAGAGACCCAGTACTTC
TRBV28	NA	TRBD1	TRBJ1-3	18	CASSPSDGQASGGNTIYF	TGTGCCAGCAGCCCTTCCGACGGACAGGCCTCGGGTGGAAACACCATATATTTT
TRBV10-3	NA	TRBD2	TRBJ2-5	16	CAISEFRTSGQETQYF	TGTGCCATCAGTGAGTTTAGGACTAGCGGACAAGAGACCCAGTACTTC
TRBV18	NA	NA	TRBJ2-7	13	CASSSGQQYEQYF	TGTGCCAGCTCAAGCGGACAGCAATACGAGCAGTACTTC
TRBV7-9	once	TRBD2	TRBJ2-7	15	CASSLVGGGAEEQYF	TGTGCCAGCAGCTTAGTGGGCGGGGGGGCTGAGGAGCAGTACTTC
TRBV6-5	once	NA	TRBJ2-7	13	CASSYCPRCEQYF	TGTGCCAGCAGTTACTGCCCCCGTTGCGAGCAGTACTTC
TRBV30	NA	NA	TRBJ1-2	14	CAWSTSPGGYGYTF	TGTGCCTGGAGTACAAGCCCGGGGGGCTATGGCTACACCTTC
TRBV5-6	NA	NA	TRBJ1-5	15	CASSLTGRGNQPQHF	TGTGCCAGCAGCTTGACGGGAAGGGGGAATCAGCCCCAGCATTTT
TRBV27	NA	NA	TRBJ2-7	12	CASSFGGGEQYF	TGTGCCAGCAGTTTTGGTGGCGGCGAGCAGTACTTC
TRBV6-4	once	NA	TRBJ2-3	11	CASSPEGTQYF	TGTGCCAGCAGCCCTGAGGGTACGCAGTATTTT
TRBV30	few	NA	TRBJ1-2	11	CAWYARNGYTF	TGTGCCTGGTATGCTAGGAATGGCTACACCTTC
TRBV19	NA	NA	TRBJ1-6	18	CASSTSPRGVSYNSPLHF	TGTGCCAGTAGTACTTCCCCCCGCGGCGTCTCCTATAATTCACCCCTCCACTTT
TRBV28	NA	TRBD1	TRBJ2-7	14	CASTKGAPFTGQYF	TGTGCCAGCACTAAGGGGGCACCTTTTACTGGGCAGTACTTC
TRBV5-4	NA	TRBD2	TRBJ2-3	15	CASSYGTIITDTQYF	TGTGCCAGCAGTTATGGGACTATTATTACAGATACGCAGTATTTT